This entry is about one T cell receptor (beta chain). The sample originates from a study of cytomegalovirus exposure and HLA in healthy donors. The germline CDR1 and CDR2 sequences are SGHDT and YYEEEE. CDR3 size: 16 residues. V dropped 6 bases and J dropped 2; count of bases not matched to a gene: 13. The table came from immunoSEQ multiplex PCR; TCRdb's copy has only in-frame clones and leaves some out. The repertoire consists of 60,000 to 70,000 clones, with about 91% occurring once and the leading ten covering less than 6%. Specimen: PBMCs. The genes are TRBV5-6 and TRBJ2-5, with 7 bases fitting TRBD1. This TCR was sampled from a man aged 18 to 30 in good health and CMV-seropositive. The CDR3 region has the DNA TGTGCCAGCAACAAAAACCCGGGGACAGTTCAAGAGACCCAGTACTTC. As protein: CASNKNPGTVQETQYF.